This T cell receptor (beta chain) was observed in a study of CD8+ T cells in alopecia areata. With regard to this clone: As yet, its antigen is unknown.

This CDR3 region has 14 residues. CDR1 is MGHRA and CDR2 is YSYEKL in the germline V gene. V was shortened by 0 bases and J by 4 bases, with 9 bases between the two germline ends. Sequencing relied on a cDNA template that was reverse transcribed from extracted RNA. The protocol was immunoSEQ multiplex PCR, while the TCRdb copy is restricted to in-frame clones and leaves out a portion. The sample has some 150,000 clones; 82% are singletons. Study-level findings and limits: Scalp sequencing captures resident alphabeta T cells of normal skin too.

As for treatment: oral pan-JAK inhibitor, 5-10 mg twice daily. This TCR derives from a human donor with alopecia areata. Sequencing was performed on CD8+ T cells sorted from blood, taken at week 4, from a patient treated with tofacitinib. This chain links TRBV4-1 with TRBJ1-2, with a possible D match to TRBD1 (6 bases). The chain's CDR3 is CASSQDRQVYGYTF. CDR3 nucleotide sequence: TGCGCCAGCAGCCAAGACCGACAGGTCTATGGCTACACCTTC.